Listed below are T cell receptor beta chains from one sample, sequenced in a study of blood T cell repertoires in COVID-19. Generated by immunoSEQ multiplex PCR, the TCRdb table keeps only in-frame clones and is missing some. The table has around 15,000 clones, around 80% seen once. Sequenced material: peripheral blood. All receptors derive from a human donor in a cohort sampled during active COVID-19. CDR3s include the opening cysteine and the closing phenylalanine or tryptophan.

V: TRBV4-3; J: TRBJ1-6; CDR3: CASSQDPGPNSPLHF
V: TRBV7-9; J: TRBJ2-7; CDR3: CASSHRGHEQYF
V: TRBV5-4; J: TRBJ2-1; CDR3: CASSLKSGRAIEQFF
V: TRBV15; J: TRBJ2-5; CDR3: CATSSLVAISGANQETQYF
V: TRBV2; J: TRBJ1-1; CDR3: CASSQGFTEAFF
V: TRBV6-5; J: TRBJ1-6; CDR3: CASRVRGSDSPLHF
V: TRBV18; J: TRBJ1-5; CDR3: CASSPSQGRQPQHF
V: TRBV28; J: TRBJ1-1; CDR3: CASSLPYTEAFF
V: TRBV29-1; J: TRBJ2-7; CDR3: CSAGGGAGSDRGEYF
V: TRBV7-6; J: TRBJ1-1; CDR3: CASSPPRSQRLNTEAFF
V: TRBV19; J: TRBJ2-6; CDR3: CASRYSSGANVLTF
V: TRBV7-8; J: TRBJ2-1; CDR3: CASSSKGGTSGTYNEQFF
V: TRBV7-2; J: TRBJ1-1; CDR3: CASSFTGGALNTEAFF
V: TRBV14; J: TRBJ2-3; CDR3: CASSLLSSGTNTQYF
V: TRBV7-2; J: TRBJ2-1; CDR3: CASSLARGGEQFF
V: TRBV5-3; J: TRBJ2-7; CDR3: CARSLAGVYPTYEQYF
V: TRBV4-3; J: TRBJ2-3; CDR3: CASSQEWRQGPTDTQYF
V: TRBV5-6; J: TRBJ1-4; CDR3: CASTPGQASAKLFF
V: TRBV2; J: TRBJ2-7; CDR3: CASTIRTGTYEQYF
V: TRBV10-3; J: TRBJ2-1; CDR3: CAINAGGNEQFF
V: TRBV7-2; J: TRBJ2-1; CDR3: CASSLKRGGGSEQFF
V: TRBV3-1/TRBV3-2; J: TRBJ2-7; CDR3: CASSQDLQGWREQYF
V: TRBV4-2; J: TRBJ2-7; CDR3: CASSQSQGAAYEQYF
V: TRBV7-6; J: TRBJ2-1; CDR3: CASSAMTSANEQFF
V: TRBV27; J: TRBJ1-2; CDR3: CASSSTGTYGYTF
V: TRBV5-1; J: TRBJ2-3; CDR3: CASSLGTSGFTDTQYF
V: TRBV28; J: TRBJ2-4; CDR3: CASSHRGLHTGDIQYF
V: TRBV7-3; J: TRBJ2-1; CDR3: CASSLGGEQFF
V: TRBV5-5; J: TRBJ1-5; CDR3: CASSLVAGGQPQHF
V: TRBV7-2; J: TRBJ2-6; CDR3: CASRRTRDTFSGANVLTF
V: TRBV11-1; J: TRBJ2-7; CDR3: CASSRGTVIYEQYF
V: TRBV4-1; J: TRBJ2-1; CDR3: CASSKGGLPNNEQFF
V: TRBV2; J: TRBJ1-5; CDR3: CASKGQRNSNQPQHF
V: TRBV19; J: TRBJ1-2; CDR3: CASGQATTYGYTF
V: TRBV7-9; J: TRBJ1-4; CDR3: CASSLAGRGANEKLFF
V: TRBV4-3; J: TRBJ1-2; CDR3: CASSQDLGKKPYGYTF
V: TRBV28; J: TRBJ1-2; CDR3: CASIKLGNYGYTF
V: TRBV6-5; J: TRBJ1-2; CDR3: CASSYFGQGAQDGYTF
V: TRBV20-1; J: TRBJ1-2; CDR3: CSATGGYGYTF
V: TRBV28; J: TRBJ2-7; CDR3: CASSPGLAGFYEQYF
V: TRBV4-3; J: TRBJ1-1; CDR3: CASSQDLRGWEAFF
V: TRBV24-1; J: TRBJ1-2; CDR3: CATSEPGQGAGYTF
V: TRBV7-2; J: TRBJ2-7; CDR3: CASSLAGTGGHEQYF
V: TRBV25-1; J: TRBJ1-2; CDR3: CASSDIMLSSYTF
V: TRBV2; J: TRBJ2-6; CDR3: CASSEAPGHRSGANVLTF
V: TRBV19; J: TRBJ2-3; CDR3: CASSATWDRNTDTQYF
V: TRBV5-1; J: TRBJ1-2; CDR3: CASSSDSTYGYTF
V: TRBV7-9; J: TRBJ1-2; CDR3: CASSLGGLGYTF
V: TRBV5-4; J: TRBJ1-1; CDR3: CASSLERDNTEAFF
V: TRBV5-4; J: TRBJ2-3; CDR3: CASSLRLAGGADTQYF
V: TRBV28; J: TRBJ1-3; CDR3: CASSLSGNTIYF
V: TRBV7-2; J: TRBJ2-7; CDR3: CASSPTGGYEQYF
V: TRBV28; J: TRBJ1-2; CDR3: CASRPGGFKGTANYGYTF
V: TRBV6-5; J: TRBJ2-2; CDR3: CASRAGGGTGELFF
V: TRBV7-9; J: TRBJ2-1; CDR3: CASSPGQGTAYNEQFF